The 15 T cell receptor beta chains below all came from one sample that was sequenced in a study of shared clonotypes between healthy human individuals. TCRdb's table, derived via immunoSEQ multiplex PCR, lists solely in-frame clones and lacks some. Among under 2,500,000 clones, 90% to 97% were seen once, and the ten largest hold approximately 0.13%. Specimen: naive CD4+ T cells sorted from blood. Documented subset: CD45RA+ positively selected. The receptors derive from a man aged 18 to 30 in good health.

V gene TRBV7-2 combines with J gene TRBJ2-1, with 10 bases matching TRBD1. The junction had 8 bases not matched to a gene; V was cut back by 6 bases and J by 6 bases. The CDR3 loop spans 15 amino acids. The germline CDR1 and CDR2 sequences are SGHTA and FQGNSA. In DNA, the CDR3 is TGTGCCAGCAGGGACCGGGACAGGGGACTCAATGAGCAGTTCTTC. This gives the protein CASRDRDRGLNEQFF.

With respect to this clone: Other DNA variants within this sample encode the same CDR3. This rearrangement joins TRBV5-1 to TRBJ1-4; D gene uncertain. The CDR3 runs to 15 residues. Germline assignment: CDR1 SGHRS and CDR2 YFSETQ. The germline V and J ends were trimmed by 0 bases and 5 bases, with 11 bases remaining between them. The CDR3 sequence is CASSLVPGLNEKLFF. The CDR3 nucleotides read TGCGCCAGCAGCTTGGTGCCGGGATTGAATGAAAAACTGTTTTTT. Combining the CDR3 with reference TRBV5-1 and TRBJ1-4 gives the whole variable domain KAGVTQTPRYLIKTRGQQVTLSCSPISGHRSVSWYQQTPGQGLQFLFEYFSETQRNKGNFPGRFSGRQFSNSRSEMNVSTLELGDSALYLCASSLVPGLNEKLFFGSGTQLSVL.

A note on this clone: This specimen includes other DNA sequences encoding the same CDR3. This rearrangement joins TRBV4-1 to TRBJ2-5; no definite D call. The CDR3 runs to 13 residues. The germline gives CDR1 MGHRA, CDR2 YSYEKL. V lost 3 bases and J 4 bases, leaving 9 bases between the germline ends. In nucleotides, the CDR3 is TGCGCCAGCAGCCAGGGCTCCCGAGAGACCCAGTACTTC. Translating gives CASSQGSRETQYF.

The chain carries TRBV6-5 and TRBJ1-1; no clear D. The V gene lost 5 bases and the J gene lost 0 bases, with 10 bases spanning the gap. Germline V lookup: CDR1 MNHEY, CDR2 SVGAGI. CDR3 size: 14 residues. The CDR3 here is CASSAGSLNTEAFF. CDR3 DNA sequence: TGTGCCAGCAGTGCCGGTAGCCTGAACACTGAAGCTTTCTTT.

The CDR3 DNA follows: TGTGCCAGCGGAAGACAGGGACTAAGCAATCAGCCCCAGCATTTT. Translating it yields CASGRQGLSNQPQHF. The J gene is TRBJ1-5, the V gene TRBV6-1, with TRBD1 identical over 7 bases. This CDR3 is built from 15 residues. The V segment lost 8 bases and the J segment 1 base; nucleotides outside the gene matches: 8. Germline-derived CDR1 and CDR2 are MNHNS and SASEGT.

This chain connects TRBV6-1 to TRBJ2-5; tentatively, D is TRBD1 or TRBD2 (7 bases each). The germline CDR1 and CDR2 sequences are MNHNS and SASEGT. The ends were cut back, 6 bases at V and 1 base at J, with 12 bases in the middle. The CDR3 totals 14 residues. In DNA, the CDR3 is TGTGCCAGCAGCAGGGGGAGGGCCCAAGAGACCCAGTACTTC. It yields the protein CASSRGRAQETQYF.

The chain couples TRBV29-1 to TRBJ2-7; TRBD1 agrees at 7 bases. The J segment lost 3 bases and the V segment lost 3 bases, leaving 11 bases of the junction unmatched. The CDR3 covers 15 residues. Germline V gives CDR1 SQVTM, CDR2 ANQGSEA. In nucleotides, the CDR3 is TGCAGCGTTGACCCCGAGGAGGACAGGCGCTACGAGCAGTACTTC. Protein sequence: CSVDPEEDRRYEQYF.

J is TRBJ2-7 and V is TRBV7-2, with D unclear. Trimming took 2 bases from V and 2 from J, leaving 13 bases between them. This CDR3 has 15 amino acids. Germline CDR1 reads SGHTA; CDR2 reads FQGNSA. The CDR3 nucleotides read TGTGCCAGCAGCTTACTCGACGGCAGGCCCTACGAGCAGTACTTC. Encoded protein: CASSLLDGRPYEQYF.

This chain uses TRBV6-5 with TRBJ1-4, with 8 bases that match TRBD1. From germline, CDR1 is MNHEY and CDR2 SVGAGI. V was pared by 0 bases and J by 5 bases, with 5 bases of the junction left unmatched. The CDR3 is 16 residues long. The CDR3 protein is CASSYSKAGGNEKLFF. The CDR3 bases are TGTGCCAGCAGTTACTCGAAGGCAGGGGGCAATGAAAAACTGTTTTTT.

This chain links TRBV2 with TRBJ1-1; possible D gene TRBD1, 5 bases. CDR1 is SNHLY, CDR2 FYNNEI, per germline. V shed 4 bases and J shed 0 bases, with 15 bases lying between them. The CDR3 sequence is 16 residues long. CDR3 loop: CASSVPAGGMNTEAFF. The CDR3 DNA follows: TGTGCCAGCAGTGTTCCGGCGGGGGGAATGAACACTGAAGCTTTCTTT. The whole variable domain, remainder taken from reference TRBV2 and TRBJ1-1, is EPEVTQTPSHQVTQMGQEVILRCVPISNHLYFYWYRQILGQKVEFLVSFYNNEISEKSEIFDDQFSVERPDGSNFTLKIRSTKLEDSAMYFCASSVPAGGMNTEAFFGQGTRLTVV.

The chain links TRBV9 to TRBJ1-1; D unclear. The V end lost 0 bases, the J end lost 9 bases, and 12 bases lay between the germline ends. The CDR3 is 13 amino acids. Germline assignment: CDR1 SGDLS and CDR2 YYNGEE. CDR3 region: CASSVATGSKAFF. The CDR3 nucleotides are TGTGCCAGCAGCGTAGCTACCGGCTCAAAAGCTTTCTTT. The variable domain in full, with the rest retrieved from reference TRBV9 and TRBJ1-1, is DSGVTQTPKHLITATGQRVTLRCSPRSGDLSVYWYQQSLDQGLQFLIQYYNGEERAKGNILERFSAQQFPDLHSELNLSSLELGDSALYFCASSVATGSKAFFGQGTRLTVV.

V usage is TRBV6-4 and J usage is TRBJ2-7; 8 bases are a match to TRBD1. The CDR3 is made up of 15 amino acids. V lost 6 bases, J lost 4 bases, and 11 bases stayed unmatched. CDR1 MRHNA and CDR2 SNTAGT come from the germline V gene. For the CDR3, the DNA is TGTGCCAGCAGCCTCCATCAGGGGGCTGAGTACGAGCAGTACTTC. Translated, it gives CASSLHQGAEYEQYF.

The rearrangement links TRBV28 to TRBJ1-2; a possible D gene is TRBD1 (6 bases). Germline V gene lookup returns CDR1 MDHEN and CDR2 SYDVKM. Trimming removed 7 bases at V and 2 bases at J, with 14 bases between. The CDR3 length is 14 residues. This CDR3 is CASTLGDRNYGYTF. For the CDR3, the DNA is TGTGCCAGCACTTTGGGAGACAGGAACTATGGCTACACCTTC.

This chain uses TRBV6-1 with TRBJ2-1; TRBD2 agrees at 11 bases. Germline V gene data show CDR1 as MNHNS and CDR2 as SASEGT. Germline trimming cut 1 base from V and 15 bases from J; bases unmatched to any gene: 8. CDR3 length equals 14 residues. CDR3 DNA sequence: TGTGCCAGCAGTGAAGGTAGCGGGGGGGGCCCAATGTTCTTC. Translating it yields CASSEGSGGGPMFF.

The gene calls are TRBV6-1 and TRBJ2-2, with 8 bases matching TRBD2. Trimming took 7 bases from V and 4 from J; bases not matched to a gene: 8. The CDR3 extends over 15 amino acids. Germline V gene data show CDR1 as MNHNS and CDR2 as SASEGT. For the CDR3, the DNA is TGTGCCAGCATTAGCGGGGAGGTGGGCACCGGGGAGCTGTTTTTT. This encodes CASISGEVGTGELFF.